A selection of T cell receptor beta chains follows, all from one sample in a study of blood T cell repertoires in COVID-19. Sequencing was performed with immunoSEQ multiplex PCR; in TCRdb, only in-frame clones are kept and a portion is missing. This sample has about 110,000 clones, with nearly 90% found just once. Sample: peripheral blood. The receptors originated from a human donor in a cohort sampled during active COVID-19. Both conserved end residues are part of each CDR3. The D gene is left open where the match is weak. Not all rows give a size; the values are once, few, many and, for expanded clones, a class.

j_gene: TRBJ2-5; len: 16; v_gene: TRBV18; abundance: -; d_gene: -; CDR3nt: TGTGCCAGCTCACCACGCCCTCCCACGGGCCAAGAGACCCAGTACTTC; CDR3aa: CASSPRPPTGQETQYF
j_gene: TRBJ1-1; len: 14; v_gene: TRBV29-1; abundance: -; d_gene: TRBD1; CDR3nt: TGCAGCGTTGGACAGGGGGCGGAGAACACTGAAGCTTTCTTT; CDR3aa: CSVGQGAENTEAFF
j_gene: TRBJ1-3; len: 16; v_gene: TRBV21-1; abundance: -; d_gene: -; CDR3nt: TGTGCCAGCTACTGGAATGGGGGAGGGCGAGGAAACACCATATATTTT; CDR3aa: CASYWNGGGRGNTIYF
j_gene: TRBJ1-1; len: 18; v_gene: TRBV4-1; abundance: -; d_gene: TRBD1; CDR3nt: TGCGCCAGCAGCCAAGTCGGACAGGTAGCTAGGTGGGCCACTGAAGCTTTCTTT; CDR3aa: CASSQVGQVARWATEAFF
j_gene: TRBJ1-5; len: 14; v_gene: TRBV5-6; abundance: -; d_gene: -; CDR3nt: TGTGCCAGCAGCTTAGGGGACAAAAATCAGCCCCAGCATTTT; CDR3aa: CASSLGDKNQPQHF
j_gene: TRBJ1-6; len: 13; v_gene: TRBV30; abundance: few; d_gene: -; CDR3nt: TGTGCCTGGAGTCCCGGGGGGAATTCACCCCTCCACTTT; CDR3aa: CAWSPGGNSPLHF
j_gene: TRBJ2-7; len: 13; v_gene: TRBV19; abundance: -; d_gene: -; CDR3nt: TGTGCCAGTAGTGATCGCGGAGCCTACGAGCAGTACTTC; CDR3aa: CASSDRGAYEQYF
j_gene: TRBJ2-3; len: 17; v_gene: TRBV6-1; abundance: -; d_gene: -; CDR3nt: TGTGCCAGCAGTGAAATGCCCGGGACTCTCAACACAGATACGCAGTATTTT; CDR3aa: CASSEMPGTLNTDTQYF
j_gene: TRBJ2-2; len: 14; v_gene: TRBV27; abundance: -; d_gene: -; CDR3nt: TGTGCCAGCAGTTTATATCGTAACACCGGGGAGCTGTTTTTT; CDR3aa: CASSLYRNTGELFF
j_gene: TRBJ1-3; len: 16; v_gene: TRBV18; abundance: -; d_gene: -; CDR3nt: TGTGCCAGCTCTCCAGAGGAAGGGGATCACGGAAACACCATATATTTT; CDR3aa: CASSPEEGDHGNTIYF
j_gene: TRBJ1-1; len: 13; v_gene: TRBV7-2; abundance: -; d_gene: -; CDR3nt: TGTGCCAGCAGCTTAGAGACTAGGGCTGAAGCTTTCTTT; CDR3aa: CASSLETRAEAFF
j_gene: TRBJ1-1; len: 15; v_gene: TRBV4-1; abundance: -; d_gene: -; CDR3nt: TGCGCCAGCAGCACGTTAGGGGGAATGAACACTGAAGCTTTCTTT; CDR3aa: CASSTLGGMNTEAFF
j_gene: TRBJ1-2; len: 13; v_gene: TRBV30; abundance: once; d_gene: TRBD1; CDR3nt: TGTGCCTGGAGTCCCTGGACAGGGGCTGGCTACACCTTC; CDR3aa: CAWSPWTGAGYTF
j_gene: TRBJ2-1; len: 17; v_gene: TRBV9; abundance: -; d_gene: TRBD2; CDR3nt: TGTGCCAGCAGCCTCGCCACCCGGGAGGTCCCCTACAATGAGCAGTTCTTC; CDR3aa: CASSLATREVPYNEQFF
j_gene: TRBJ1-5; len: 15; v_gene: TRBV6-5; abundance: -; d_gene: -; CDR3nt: TGTGCCAGCAGTAGCCGGGACAAGGATACTCAGCCCCAGCATTTT; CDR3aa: CASSSRDKDTQPQHF
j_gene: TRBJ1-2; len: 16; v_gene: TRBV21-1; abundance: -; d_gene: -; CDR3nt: TGTGCCAGCAGCAAAGGGTCGACAGGGACTGCTTATGGCTACACCTTC; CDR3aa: CASSKGSTGTAYGYTF
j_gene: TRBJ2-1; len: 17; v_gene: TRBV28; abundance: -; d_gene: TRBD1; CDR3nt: TGTGCCAGCAGTTCTCCCATCCGGGACAGGAACTACAATGAGCAGTTCTTC; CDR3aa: CASSSPIRDRNYNEQFF
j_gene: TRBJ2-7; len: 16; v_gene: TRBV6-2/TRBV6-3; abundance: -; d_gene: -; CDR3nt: TGTGCCAGCAGTTACTCGCGTAGCGGCCCCTCCTACGAGCAGTACTTC; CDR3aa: CASSYSRSGPSYEQYF
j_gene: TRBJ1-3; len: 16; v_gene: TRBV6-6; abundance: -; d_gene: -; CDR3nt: TGTGCCAGCAGAAAGTGGACAACCAACTCTGGAAACACCATATATTTT; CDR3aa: CASRKWTTNSGNTIYF
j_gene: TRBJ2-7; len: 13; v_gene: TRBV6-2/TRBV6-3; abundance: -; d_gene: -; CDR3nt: TGTGCCAGCAGTAGGCTCCAGAAGCGGGAGCAGTACTTC; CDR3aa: CASSRLQKREQYF
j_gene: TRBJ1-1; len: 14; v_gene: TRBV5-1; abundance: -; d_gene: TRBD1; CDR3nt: TGCGCCAGCAGCTTGGAGGGGGCCTACGGCAAAGCTTTCTTT; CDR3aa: CASSLEGAYGKAFF
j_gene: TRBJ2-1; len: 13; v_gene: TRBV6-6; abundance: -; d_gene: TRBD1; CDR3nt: TGTGCCAGCCTCCTCGGGACAGGGGCTGAGCAGTTCTTC; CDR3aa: CASLLGTGAEQFF
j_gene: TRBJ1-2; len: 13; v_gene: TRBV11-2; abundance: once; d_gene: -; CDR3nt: TGTGCCAGCAGCTTAAGACAGGACTATGGCTACACCTTC; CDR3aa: CASSLRQDYGYTF
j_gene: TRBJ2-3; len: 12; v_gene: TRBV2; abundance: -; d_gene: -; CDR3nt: TGTGCCAGCGGTCTTATAGCTGATACGCAGTATTTT; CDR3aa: CASGLIADTQYF
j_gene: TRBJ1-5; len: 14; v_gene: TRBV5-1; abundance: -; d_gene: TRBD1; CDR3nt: TGCGCCAGCAGCTTTAGGACAGGGGATCAGCCCCAGCATTTT; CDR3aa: CASSFRTGDQPQHF
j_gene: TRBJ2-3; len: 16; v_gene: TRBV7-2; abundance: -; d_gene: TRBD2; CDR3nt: TGTGCCAGCGGCTGGGGACTAGCGGGTAGCACAGATACGCAGTATTTT; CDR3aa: CASGWGLAGSTDTQYF
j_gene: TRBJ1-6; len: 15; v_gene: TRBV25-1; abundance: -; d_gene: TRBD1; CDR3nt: TGTGCCAGCAGGCGCCCGGGGACAGTTAATTCACCCCTCCACTTT; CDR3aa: CASRRPGTVNSPLHF
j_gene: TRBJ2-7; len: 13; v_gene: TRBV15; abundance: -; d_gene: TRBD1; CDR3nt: TGTGCCACCAGTTCGGGACAGGGTAACGAGCAGTACTTC; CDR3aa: CATSSGQGNEQYF
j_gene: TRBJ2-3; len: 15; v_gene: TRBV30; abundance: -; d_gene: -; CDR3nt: TGTGCCTGGAGTGTACGGGGAGATAGCACAGATACGCAGTATTTT; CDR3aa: CAWSVRGDSTDTQYF
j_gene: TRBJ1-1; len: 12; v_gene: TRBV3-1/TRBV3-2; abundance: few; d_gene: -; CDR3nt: TGTGCCAGCAGCAACCCGGACACTGAAGCTTTCTTT; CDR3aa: CASSNPDTEAFF
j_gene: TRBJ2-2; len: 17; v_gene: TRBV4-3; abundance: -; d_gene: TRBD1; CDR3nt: TGCGCCAGCAGCCAAGGATATGACAGGGAGAACACCGGGGAGCTGTTTTTT; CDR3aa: CASSQGYDRENTGELFF
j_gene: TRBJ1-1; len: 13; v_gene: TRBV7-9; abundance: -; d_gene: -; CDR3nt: TGTGCCAGCAGCGCCGGGAGGTCCACTGAAGCTTTCTTT; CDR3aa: CASSAGRSTEAFF
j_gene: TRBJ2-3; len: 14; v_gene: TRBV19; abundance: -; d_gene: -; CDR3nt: TGTGCCAGTAGCCCCTTCCCCCGCACAGATACGCAGTATTTT; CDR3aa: CASSPFPRTDTQYF
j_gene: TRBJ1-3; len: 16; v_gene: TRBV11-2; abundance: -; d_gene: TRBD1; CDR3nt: TGTGCCAGCAGCTCCCGAGACAGGGGGACTGGAAACACCATATATTTT; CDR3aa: CASSSRDRGTGNTIYF
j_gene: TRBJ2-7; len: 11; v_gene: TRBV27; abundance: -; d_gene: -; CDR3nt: TGTGCCAGCAGTCAGGGTAACGAGCAGTACTTC; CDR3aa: CASSQGNEQYF
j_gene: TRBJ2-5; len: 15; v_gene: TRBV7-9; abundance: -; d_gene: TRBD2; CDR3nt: TGTGCCAGCAGCCGCCGAGCGGGGGTGGGAGAGACCCAGTACTTC; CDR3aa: CASSRRAGVGETQYF
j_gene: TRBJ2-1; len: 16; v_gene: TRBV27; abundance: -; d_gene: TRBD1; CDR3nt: TGTGCCAGCAGTCCTCGTTGGGGACAGGGGATCGATGAGCAGTTCTTC; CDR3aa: CASSPRWGQGIDEQFF
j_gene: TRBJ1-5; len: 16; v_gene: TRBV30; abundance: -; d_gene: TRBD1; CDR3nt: TGTGCCTGGTCCGGACAGGGGTGGAATAGCAATCAGCCCCAGCATTTT; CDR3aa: CAWSGQGWNSNQPQHF
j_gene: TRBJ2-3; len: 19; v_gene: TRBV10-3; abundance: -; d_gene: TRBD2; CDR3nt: TGTGCCATCAGTGAGTCGACCCTAGCGGGAGGTTCTCGCACAGATACGCAGTATTTT; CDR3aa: CAISESTLAGGSRTDTQYF
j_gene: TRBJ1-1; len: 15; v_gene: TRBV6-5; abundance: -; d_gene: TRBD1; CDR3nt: TGTGCCAGCAGTACACCCCCGGACAGGTACACTGAAGCTTTCTTT; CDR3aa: CASSTPPDRYTEAFF
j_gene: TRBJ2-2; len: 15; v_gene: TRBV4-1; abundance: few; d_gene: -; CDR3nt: TGCGCCAGCAGCCCCGGGGACACCAACACCGGGGAGCTGTTTTTT; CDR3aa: CASSPGDTNTGELFF
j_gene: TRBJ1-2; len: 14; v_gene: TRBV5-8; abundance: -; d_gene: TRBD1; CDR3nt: TGTGCCAGCAGCTTAGGACAGGGGGGAAATGGCTACACCTTC; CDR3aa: CASSLGQGGNGYTF
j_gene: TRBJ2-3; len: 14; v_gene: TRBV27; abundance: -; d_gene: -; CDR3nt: TGTGCCAGCAGTTTATCGCGGGACTTAAATACGCAGTATTTT; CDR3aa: CASSLSRDLNTQYF
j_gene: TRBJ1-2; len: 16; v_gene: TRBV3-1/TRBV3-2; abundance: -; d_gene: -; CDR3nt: TGTGCCAGCAGCCACGAACCCGGGAGAGGTGACTATGGCTACACCTTC; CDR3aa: CASSHEPGRGDYGYTF
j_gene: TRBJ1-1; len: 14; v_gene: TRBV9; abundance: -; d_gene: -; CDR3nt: TGTGCCAGCAGCGTAGCGGGGAGGGTCACTGAAGCTTTCTTT; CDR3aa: CASSVAGRVTEAFF
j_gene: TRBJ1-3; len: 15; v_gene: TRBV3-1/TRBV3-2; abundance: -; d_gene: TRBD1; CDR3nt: TGTGCCAGCAGCCCCCGGACAGGGGGTGGGAACACCATATATTTT; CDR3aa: CASSPRTGGGNTIYF
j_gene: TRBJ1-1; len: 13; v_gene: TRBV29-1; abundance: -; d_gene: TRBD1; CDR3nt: TGCAGCGTGCGACAGGGGGCCGACACTGAAGCTTTCTTT; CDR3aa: CSVRQGADTEAFF
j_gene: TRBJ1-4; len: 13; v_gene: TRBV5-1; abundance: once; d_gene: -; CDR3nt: TGCGCCAGCAGCTCATCGGGTCGGGAAAAACTGTTTTTT; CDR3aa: CASSSSGREKLFF
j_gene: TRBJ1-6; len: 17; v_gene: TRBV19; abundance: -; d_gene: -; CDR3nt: TGTGCCAGTAGTATGGTGCAGGGAAGCTCCTATAATTCACCCCTCCACTTT; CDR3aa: CASSMVQGSSYNSPLHF
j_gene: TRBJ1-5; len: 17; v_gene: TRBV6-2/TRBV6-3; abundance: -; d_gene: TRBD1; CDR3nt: TGTGCCAGCAGCCAACCTACCGGGACAGCTGGCAATCAGCCCCAGCATTTT; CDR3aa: CASSQPTGTAGNQPQHF
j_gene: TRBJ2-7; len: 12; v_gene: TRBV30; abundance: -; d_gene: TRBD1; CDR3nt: TGTGCCTGGAAGCAGGGGGCTCACGAGCAGTACTTC; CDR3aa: CAWKQGAHEQYF
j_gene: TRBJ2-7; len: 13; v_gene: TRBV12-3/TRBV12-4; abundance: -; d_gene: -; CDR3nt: TGTGCCAGCAGTTTAGCCCCCGGGACACGTTACTCTTTC; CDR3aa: CASSLAPGTRYSF
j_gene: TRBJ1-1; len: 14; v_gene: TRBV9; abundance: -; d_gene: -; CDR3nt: TGTGCCAGCAGCGCCTCGACAGGGAACACTGAAGCTTTCTTT; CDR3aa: CASSASTGNTEAFF
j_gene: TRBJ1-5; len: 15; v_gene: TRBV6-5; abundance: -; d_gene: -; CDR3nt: TGTGCCAGCGTTCCTAGGAACACTCGCAATCAGCCCCAGCATTTT; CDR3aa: CASVPRNTRNQPQHF
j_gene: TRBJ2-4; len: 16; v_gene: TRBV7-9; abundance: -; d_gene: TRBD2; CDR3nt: TGTGCCAGCAGCTTAGTAGCGGGTTCGGGCAAAAACATTCAGTACTTC; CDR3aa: CASSLVAGSGKNIQYF
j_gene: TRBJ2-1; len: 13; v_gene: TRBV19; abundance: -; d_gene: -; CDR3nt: TGTGCCAGTAGTATAACTACCAACAATGAGCAGTTCTTC; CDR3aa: CASSITTNNEQFF
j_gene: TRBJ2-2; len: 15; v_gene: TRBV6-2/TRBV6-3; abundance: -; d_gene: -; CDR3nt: TGTGCCAGCAGTTACTCAGTCCCAACGGCCGGGGAGCTGTTTTTT; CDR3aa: CASSYSVPTAGELFF
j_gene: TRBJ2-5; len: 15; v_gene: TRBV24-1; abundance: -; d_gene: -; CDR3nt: TGTGCCACCAGCAAGCTGACAGTTAATCAAGAGACCCAGTACTTC; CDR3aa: CATSKLTVNQETQYF
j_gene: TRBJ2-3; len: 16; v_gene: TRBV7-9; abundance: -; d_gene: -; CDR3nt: TGTGCCAGCAGCTTAGCACCGGGAGTGGTTACAGATACGCAGTATTTT; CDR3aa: CASSLAPGVVTDTQYF